This is a list of T cell receptor beta chains from one sample in a study of cytomegalovirus exposure and HLA in healthy donors. Method: immunoSEQ multiplex PCR; TCRdb's copy keeps in-frame clones and lacks some. This sample has some 210,000 clones; over 80% occur once, and the top ten carry over 1%. Specimen: PBMCs. All receptors come from a man younger than 45 in good health and CMV-seronegative. Each CDR3 is given with its conserved first and last residue. The order of the fields is J gene, clone size, V gene, D gene, CDR3 DNA, CDR3 protein. D genes are given only for firm matches. Size is stated for part of the rows, as once, few or many counts, or as a class when the clone is expanded.

J gene: TRBJ1-1
clone size: .
V gene: TRBV5-1
D gene: .
CDR3 DNA: TGCGCCAGCAGCTTGGCCACGGGCAGGGCAACTGAAGCTTTCTTT
CDR3 protein: CASSLATGRATEAFF

J gene: TRBJ2-7
clone size: .
V gene: TRBV11-2
D gene: TRBD2
CDR3 DNA: TGTGCCAGCAGCTTAGATAGTAAGCGGGAGTGGGCCTACGAGCAGTACTTC
CDR3 protein: CASSLDSKREWAYEQYF

J gene: TRBJ2-1
clone size: .
V gene: TRBV18
D gene: TRBD2
CDR3 DNA: TGTGCCAGCTCAGAGACTAGCGGGAGGGATGAGCAGTTCTTC
CDR3 protein: CASSETSGRDEQFF

J gene: TRBJ2-7
clone size: .
V gene: TRBV19
D gene: TRBD2
CDR3 DNA: TGTGCCAGTACCACCGGGACTAACAACGAGCAGTACTTC
CDR3 protein: CASTTGTNNEQYF

J gene: TRBJ1-1
clone size: .
V gene: TRBV7-9
D gene: .
CDR3 DNA: TGTGCCAGCAGCTTTGCGGGATTGAACACTGAAGCTTTCTTT
CDR3 protein: CASSFAGLNTEAFF

J gene: TRBJ2-3
clone size: .
V gene: TRBV30
D gene: TRBD2
CDR3 DNA: TGTGCCTGGAGCATACTAGCGGGAGTAGAGACAGATACGCAGTATTTT
CDR3 protein: CAWSILAGVETDTQYF

J gene: TRBJ1-2
clone size: .
V gene: TRBV28
D gene: .
CDR3 DNA: TGTGCCAGCAGTTTCAGGGGTTATGGCTACACCTTC
CDR3 protein: CASSFRGYGYTF

J gene: TRBJ1-1
clone size: .
V gene: TRBV28
D gene: .
CDR3 DNA: TGTGCCAGCACGTACAGGGTAGGCACTGAAGCTTTCTTT
CDR3 protein: CASTYRVGTEAFF

J gene: TRBJ2-1
clone size: few
V gene: TRBV9
D gene: .
CDR3 DNA: TGTGCCAGCAGCGTACTTGGCGGGGCCCCATCCTTCAATGAGCAGTTCTTC
CDR3 protein: CASSVLGGAPSFNEQFF

J gene: TRBJ2-1
clone size: .
V gene: TRBV2
D gene: TRBD2
CDR3 DNA: TGTGCCAGCAGTGAAGAACTAGCGAGTCAGGGTGAGCAGTTCTTC
CDR3 protein: CASSEELASQGEQFF

J gene: TRBJ2-6
clone size: .
V gene: TRBV2
D gene: .
CDR3 DNA: TGTGCCAGCTCCTACGCAGGGTACTCTGGGGCCAACGTCCTGACTTTC
CDR3 protein: CASSYAGYSGANVLTF

J gene: TRBJ1-1
clone size: .
V gene: TRBV5-4
D gene: .
CDR3 DNA: TGTGCCAGCAGCTTCCCAGGGAACACTGAAGCTTTCTTT
CDR3 protein: CASSFPGNTEAFF

J gene: TRBJ2-5
clone size: .
V gene: TRBV30
D gene: .
CDR3 DNA: TGTGCCTGGAGTTACAGCAGACAAGAGACCCAGTACTTC
CDR3 protein: CAWSYSRQETQYF

J gene: TRBJ1-2
clone size: once
V gene: TRBV28
D gene: TRBD1
CDR3 DNA: TGTGCCAGCAGTTCCCCCTCCTCGACAGGGGGCCTGGGCTACACCTTC
CDR3 protein: CASSSPSSTGGLGYTF

J gene: TRBJ2-5
clone size: .
V gene: TRBV5-4
D gene: .
CDR3 DNA: TGTGCCAGCAGCGGGGGGGCTCCAACTCAAGAGACCCAGTACTTC
CDR3 protein: CASSGGAPTQETQYF

J gene: TRBJ2-5
clone size: .
V gene: TRBV7-9
D gene: TRBD2
CDR3 DNA: TGTGCCAGCAGCGTACTAGCGGGAGAGACCCAGTACTTC
CDR3 protein: CASSVLAGETQYF

J gene: TRBJ1-2
clone size: .
V gene: TRBV28
D gene: .
CDR3 DNA: TGTGCCAGCAGTTCCGCCGGAGCGGACTATGGCTACACCTTC
CDR3 protein: CASSSAGADYGYTF

J gene: TRBJ2-3
clone size: .
V gene: TRBV6-1
D gene: TRBD2
CDR3 DNA: TGTGCCAGCAGTGATAAAGGCCTAGCGGGCACAGATACGCAGTATTTT
CDR3 protein: CASSDKGLAGTDTQYF

J gene: TRBJ2-1
clone size: .
V gene: TRBV6-1
D gene: .
CDR3 DNA: TGTGCCAGCAGCCCAAGGCCAGGTGAGCAGTTCTTC
CDR3 protein: CASSPRPGEQFF

J gene: TRBJ2-1
clone size: .
V gene: TRBV19
D gene: TRBD1
CDR3 DNA: TGTGCCAGTAGTCGACAGGGTCCCTACAATGAGCAGTTCTTC
CDR3 protein: CASSRQGPYNEQFF

J gene: TRBJ2-1
clone size: .
V gene: TRBV10-2
D gene: TRBD1
CDR3 DNA: TGCGCCAGCAGTCTCACCGGGACAGGGGTTGCGAATGAGCAGTTCTTC
CDR3 protein: CASSLTGTGVANEQFF

J gene: TRBJ2-5
clone size: .
V gene: TRBV28
D gene: TRBD2
CDR3 DNA: TGTGCCAGCAGTTTTATAGCGGGAGTACGGAGAGAGACCCAGTACTTC
CDR3 protein: CASSFIAGVRRETQYF

J gene: TRBJ2-1
clone size: .
V gene: TRBV27
D gene: TRBD2
CDR3 DNA: TGTGCCAGCAGGGGGAAGCGGGAGGGCATCGATGAGCAGTTCTTC
CDR3 protein: CASRGKREGIDEQFF

J gene: TRBJ2-7
clone size: few
V gene: TRBV11-2
D gene: .
CDR3 DNA: TGTGCCAGCAGCTTAGATCATGGGGCCTCCTACGAGCAGTACTTC
CDR3 protein: CASSLDHGASYEQYF

J gene: TRBJ1-3
clone size: .
V gene: TRBV14
D gene: .
CDR3 DNA: TGTGCCAGCAGCAGGAGGGAATCAAGCTCTGGAAACACCATATATTTT
CDR3 protein: CASSRRESSSGNTIYF

J gene: TRBJ1-3
clone size: .
V gene: TRBV5-5
D gene: .
CDR3 DNA: TGTGCCAGCAGCTTGCCTGGGAGCGACTCTGGAAACACCATATATTTT
CDR3 protein: CASSLPGSDSGNTIYF

J gene: TRBJ2-7
clone size: .
V gene: TRBV4-1
D gene: TRBD1
CDR3 DNA: TGCGCCAGCAGCCAAGGATACAGGGGGTACGAGCAGTACTTC
CDR3 protein: CASSQGYRGYEQYF

J gene: TRBJ2-7
clone size: .
V gene: TRBV7-9
D gene: TRBD1
CDR3 DNA: TGTGCCAGCAGCACCGACCGGGACAGCCCCTACGAGCAGTACTTC
CDR3 protein: CASSTDRDSPYEQYF

J gene: TRBJ1-1
clone size: .
V gene: TRBV19
D gene: .
CDR3 DNA: TGTGCCAGTAGGACCGGGAGCACTGAAGCTTTCTTT
CDR3 protein: CASRTGSTEAFF